Below are 10 T cell receptor beta chains sequenced from a single sample in a study of T cells in localized non-small cell lung cancer. Generated by immunoSEQ multiplex PCR, the TCRdb table keeps only in-frame clones and is missing some. Of some 80,000 clones listed, 80% to 90% are singletons. The sequenced sample was peripheral blood, obtained before any cancer treatment. The receptors were gathered from a man aged 35-69 years with stage I lung adenocarcinoma.

The chain recombines TRBV27 with TRBJ2-7, with D unresolved. CDR3 size: 14 residues. Trimming cost V 7 bases and J 3 bases, with 16 bases left between them. Germline CDR1 and CDR2: MNHEY and SMNVEV (reference sequence). The CDR3 reads CASKVDVQYYEQYF. CDR3 sequence (DNA): TGTGCCAGCAAGGTCGATGTTCAGTACTACGAGCAGTACTTC.

The chain has TRBV7-9 and TRBJ1-4; possibly TRBD1 for D (5 bases). This CDR3 comprises 15 residues. Germline CDR1 and CDR2: SEHNR and FQNEAQ (reference sequence). Trimming stripped 7 bases from V and 1 base from J, with 13 bases between. CDR3 sequence: CASTLAGGTNEKLFF. CDR3 nucleotide sequence: TGTGCCAGCACCCTAGCCGGGGGAACTAATGAAAAACTGTTTTTT.

The chain has TRBV4-2 and TRBJ2-7; 11 positions match TRBD1. Germline-derived CDR1 and CDR2 are LGHNA and YNFKEQ. V shed 3 bases, J shed 2 bases, and the junction held 3 bases outside the gene matches. The length of the CDR3 is 15 residues. The CDR3 region is CASSHPGQGAYEQYF. As DNA, the CDR3 is TGTGCCAGCAGCCATCCGGGACAGGGGGCCTACGAGCAGTACTTC.

The chain couples TRBV21-1 to TRBJ1-5; the table's D call, TRBD1, has no DNA check behind it. TRBV21-1 represents a pseudogene. The CDR3 is made up of 24 amino acids. CDR3 DNA sequence: TGTGCCAGCAGCAATTCCCTTCCCCTTTCGCTAAAGGGGATCGGGCTAGTTCGCAATCAGCCCCAGCATTTT. As protein: CASSNSLPLSLKGIGLVRNQPQHF.

The chain has TRBV7-9 and TRBJ1-1; D is ambiguous. In germline, CDR1 is SEHNR, CDR2 FQNEAQ (reference sequence). CDR3 size: 15 residues. Trimming removed 3 bases from V and 0 bases from J, with 11 bases in between. CDR3 sequence reads: CASSLVPRLNTEAFF. As DNA, the CDR3 is TGTGCCAGCAGCTTGGTGCCCAGGTTGAACACTGAAGCTTTCTTT.

V gene TRBV6-5 combines with J gene TRBJ1-3; D not resolved. CDR3 length: 14 residues. Trimming left V 0 bases short and J 1 base short, with 4 bases between. The germline CDR1 and CDR2 sequences are MNHEY and SVGAGI. The CDR3 protein is CASSYSGSGNTIYF. In DNA, the CDR3 is TGTGCCAGCAGTTACTCAGGATCTGGAAACACCATATATTTT.

This chain joins TRBV15 and TRBJ2-1, with 7 bases lining up with TRBD2. In germline, CDR1 is LNHNV, CDR2 YYDKDF (reference sequence). The CDR3 is made up of 16 amino acids. V shed 0 bases and J 3 bases; nucleotides not matched to a gene: 5. The CDR3 region has the DNA TGTGCCACCAGCAGAGATTTCACGGGGGGCTACAATGAGCAGTTCTTC. It specifies CATSRDFTGGYNEQFF. The full variable domain, rest sourced from reference TRBV15 and TRBJ2-1, is DAMVIQNPRYQVTQFGKPVTLSCSQTLNHNVMYWYQQKSSQAPKLLFHYYDKDFNNEADTPDNFQSRRPNTSFCFLDIRSPGLGDTAMYLCATSRDFTGGYNEQFFGPGTRLTVL.

CDR3 bases: TGTGCCAGCAGTGGGGACAGGGGCAATAGCAATCAGCCCCAGCATTTT. Amino acids: CASSGDRGNSNQPQHF. The chain combines TRBV2 with TRBJ1-5; 10 bases are shared with TRBD1. Germline CDR1 is SNHLY and CDR2 is FYNNEI. CDR3 size: 16 residues. J gave up 0 bases and V 4 bases, and 3 bases lay outside the gene matches.

The chain recombines TRBV27 with TRBJ2-2; D gene uncertain. Germline V gene sequence: CDR1 MNHEY, CDR2 SMNVEV (reference sequence). This CDR3 is 13 amino acids long. The V end was cut by 5 bases, the J end by 1 base, with 5 bases between. DNA for the CDR3: TGTGCCAGCAGTCGCATGAACACCGGGGAGCTGTTTTTT. This translates into CASSRMNTGELFF.

The genes are TRBV15 and TRBJ1-2, with 9 bases lining up with TRBD1. V gave up 1 base and J gave up 6 bases; unmatched junction bases: 12. CDR1 and CDR2 from the germline V gene are LNHNV and YYDKDF (reference sequence). CDR3 size: 17 residues. In nucleotides, the CDR3 is TGTGCCACCAGCAGAGGGAGTAGGACAGGGGCAAGGAATGGCTACACCTTC. Translating it yields CATSRGSRTGARNGYTF.